Each of the 25 T cell receptor beta chains below was sequenced from the same sample in a study of blood T cell repertoires in COVID-19. The table came from immunoSEQ multiplex PCR; TCRdb's copy has only in-frame clones and leaves some out. The top ten clones hold approximately 5.1% of a sample with about 100,000 clones, roughly 89% of them seen once. The material sequenced was peripheral blood. The origin of the receptors is a man in his 70s with acute or convalescent COVID-19.

The V gene is TRBV13, the J gene TRBJ2-1; 8 bases are a match to TRBD1. The V segment lost 6 bases and the J segment 14 bases; nucleotides outside the gene matches: 6. This CDR3 is built from 11 residues. Germline V gene sequence: CDR1 PRHDT, CDR2 FYEKMQ (reference sequence). The CDR3 bases are TGTGCCAGCAGTGCGGGACAGGAGAAGTTCTTC. Residues: CASSAGQEKFF.

The chain has TRBV12-3 or TRBV12-4 and TRBJ2-1; D is uncertain. The V and J ends lost 3 bases and 4 bases respectively, with 7 bases between them. CDR3 length equals 13 residues. The CDR3 coding sequence is TGTGCCAGCAGTTTGGGCCGATACAATGAGCAGTTCTTC. Its protein is CASSLGRYNEQFF.

The chain couples TRBV19 to TRBJ2-4; D may be TRBD1 (5 bases). Trimming stripped 8 bases from V and 9 bases from J, with 20 bases between. This CDR3 has 14 amino acids. Germline V gene data show CDR1 as LNHDA and CDR2 as SQIVND (reference sequence). As DNA, the CDR3 is TGTGCCAGTTCACCCCCCCAGACAGTTAGCATTCAGTACTTC. Translated, it gives CASSPPQTVSIQYF. Full variable domain (remainder filled in from reference TRBV19 and TRBJ2-4): DGGITQSPKYLFRKEGQNVTLSCEQNLNHDAMYWYRQDPGQGLRLIYYSQIVNDFQKGDIAEGYSVSREKKESFPLTVTSAQKNPTAFYLCASSPPQTVSIQYFGAGTRLSVL.

This rearrangement joins TRBV6-2 or TRBV6-3 to TRBJ1-5; weak D call: TRBD1 (6 bases). This CDR3 spans 18 amino acids. Germline-derived CDR1 and CDR2 are MNHEY and SVGEGT. Deletions cut 2 bases from V and 2 bases from J, with 19 bases between. CDR3 amino acids: CASSYGNQQGRGNQPQHF. CDR3 nucleotides: TGTGCCAGCAGTTACGGGAACCAACAGGGACGGGGCAATCAGCCCCAGCATTTT.

The chain employs TRBV5-6 and TRBJ1-3; D gene ambiguous. Trimming shortened V by 0 bases and J by 0 bases, and 13 bases separated the two germline ends. The CDR3 covers 17 residues. Germline CDR1 SGHDT, CDR2 YYEEEE. CDR3 DNA sequence: TGTGCCAGCAGCTTGGCTGTAGTGAAACTCTCTGGAAACACCATATATTTT. Translated: CASSLAVVKLSGNTIYF.

Regarding this clone: The junction does not match germline at one end; this may be a read error. This chain uses TRBV5-4 with TRBJ2-1; TRBD2 matches at 8 bases. Per germline, CDR1 SGHNT and CDR2 YYREEE (reference sequence). This CDR3 region has 16 residues. The CDR3 loop is CASSSLGAGVPNEQLF. The CDR3 region has the DNA TGTGCCAGCAGCTCCTTAGGAGCGGGGGTGCCCAATGAGCAGCTCTTC.

The chain uses TRBV2 and TRBJ1-6; 7 bases agree with TRBD1. Trimming at V came to 2 bases and at J to 4 bases, leaving 5 bases not matched to a gene. CDR1 and CDR2 (germline): SNHLY, FYNNEI. The CDR3 totals 16 residues. The DNA of the CDR3 is TGTGCCAGCAGTGAACATCCAGGGGGGTATAATTCACCCCTCCACTTT. Amino acids: CASSEHPGGYNSPLHF.

This clone was detected a few times. The V and J genes are TRBV3-1 (or the pseudogene TRBV3-2) and TRBJ2-7, with 8 bases aligning to TRBD1. Losses at the gene ends were 5 bases for V and 2 bases for J; bases not matched to a gene: 2. The germline V gene has CDR1 LGHDT and CDR2 YNNKEL (reference sequence). CDR3 size: 13 residues. The CDR3 DNA sequence: TGTGCCAGCAGCTCACAGGGGGCCTACGAGCAGTACTTC. It specifies CASSSQGAYEQYF.

The genes are TRBV28 and TRBJ2-7, with D perhaps matching TRBD2 (6 bases). Per germline, CDR1 MDHEN and CDR2 SYDVKM. With 5 bases removed from V and 7 bases from J, the gap between germline ends came to 24 bases. This CDR3 has 16 residues. The CDR3 loop is CASSRATLADHWEQYF. Written as DNA, the CDR3 is TGTGCCAGCAGTCGGGCGACACTAGCCGACCACTGGGAGCAGTACTTC.

CDR3 nucleotides: TGTGCCAGCAGCCAAATGGAAAGTGGGGCTCCCTATGGCTACACCTTC. This translates into CASSQMESGAPYGYTF. This chain connects TRBV16 to TRBJ1-2; D may be TRBD1 (5 bases). V dropped 2 bases and J dropped 4 bases, with 17 bases sitting between them. The CDR3 consists of 16 residues. Looked up from germline, CDR1 is KGHSY and CDR2 is FQNENV.

This sequence joins TRBV7-8 and TRBJ2-7; D unclear. The CDR3 runs to 14 residues. The germline V gene encodes CDR1 SGHVS and CDR2 FQNEAQ. Trimming shortened V by 1 base and J by 0 bases, and 7 bases separated the two germline ends. CDR3 region: CASSLGASSYEQYF. The DNA of the CDR3 is TGTGCCAGCAGCTTAGGAGCGAGCTCCTACGAGCAGTACTTC.

The CDR3 DNA sequence: TGTGCCAGCAGCTTAGAGGGGGCCCTTAGGGGCTACACCTTC. Translated, it gives CASSLEGALRGYTF. The rearrangement links TRBV11-2 to TRBJ1-2; TRBD1 might be the D (6 bases). The V end lost 0 bases, the J end lost 8 bases, and 13 bases lay between the germline ends. Germline V gives CDR1 SGHAT, CDR2 FQNNGV. The CDR3 is 14 residues long.

This clone showed up just once. The chain links TRBV18 to TRBJ2-7; a possible D gene is TRBD1 (6 bases). Between the trimmed V and J ends, which lost 8 bases and 0 bases, there was a span of 23 bases. This CDR3 spans 17 amino acids. Per germline, CDR1 KGHSH and CDR2 LQKENI. The DNA for the CDR3 is TGTGCCAGCGCCCCGCAGGATATGGGGGCGAGCTCCTACGAGCAGTACTTC. Its translation is CASAPQDMGASSYEQYF.

The chain carries TRBV30 and TRBJ1-5; weak D call: TRBD1 (6 bases). The germline gives CDR1 GTSNPN, CDR2 SVGIG (reference sequence). This CDR3 region has 15 residues. The ends were cut back, 2 bases at V and 3 bases at J, with 14 bases in the middle. The CDR3, as DNA: TGTGCCTGGAGTCGCCCGGGACAATTCAATCAGCCCCAGCATTTT. As protein: CAWSRPGQFNQPQHF.

The gene calls are TRBV12-3 or TRBV12-4 and TRBJ2-1; D possibly corresponds to TRBD2 (5 bases). The germline V and J ends were trimmed by 8 bases and 7 bases, with 12 bases remaining between them. There are 12 residues in the CDR3. The CDR3 DNA is TGTGCCAGCTTCGCTACTAGGAATGAGCAGTTCTTC. It translates to CASFATRNEQFF.

The rearrangement links TRBV5-1 to TRBJ1-4; the D is unclear. This CDR3 is 14 amino acids long. In germline, CDR1 is SGHRS, CDR2 YFSETQ. V was trimmed by 0 bases and J by 5 bases, leaving 8 bases between them. Here the CDR3 reads CASSLGRSNEKLFF. The CDR3 DNA follows: TGCGCCAGCAGCTTGGGGCGGTCGAATGAAAAACTGTTTTTT.

The sample holds one count of this clone. This sequence joins TRBV19 and TRBJ2-5, with TRBD2 identical over 8 bases. There are 15 residues in the CDR3. Germline trimming cut 5 bases from V and 5 bases from J; bases unmatched to any gene: 10. The germline CDR1 and CDR2 sequences are LNHDA and SQIVND (reference sequence). CDR3 DNA: TGTGCCAGTAGTCCCGGGGGGGGTAGGGCGGAGACCCAGTACTTC. This encodes CASSPGGGRAETQYF.

The gene calls are TRBV29-1 and TRBJ1-2; 9 nucleotides line up with TRBD1. This CDR3 has 13 amino acids. V was pared by 7 bases and J by 2 bases, with 5 bases of the junction left unmatched. Germline V gene sequence: CDR1 SQVTM, CDR2 ANQGSEA. The CDR3 DNA is TGCAGCGCCGGGGACAGGGCGAACTATGGCTACACCTTC. Its protein product is CSAGDRANYGYTF. The complete variable domain, with remaining parts taken from reference TRBV29-1 and TRBJ1-2, reads SAVISQKPSRDICQRGTSLTIQCQVDSQVTMMFWYRQQPGQSLTLIATANQGSEATYESGFVIDKFPISRPNLTFSTLTVSNMSPEDSSIYLCSAGDRANYGYTFGSGTRLTVV.

The chain has TRBV5-1 and TRBJ2-1; D remains ambiguous. The germline gives CDR1 SGHRS, CDR2 YFSETQ. V lost 0 bases and J lost 0, with 7 bases in between. This CDR3 has 15 amino acids. The CDR3, as DNA: TGCGCCAGCAGCTTGGGCGGTGCCTCCTACAATGAGCAGTTCTTC. As protein: CASSLGGASYNEQFF.

V usage is TRBV6-5 and J usage is TRBJ1-1; the D gene is possibly TRBD1 (5 bases). This CDR3 is built from 14 residues. The germline V and J ends were trimmed by 5 bases and 1 base, with 11 bases remaining between them. Germline CDR1 reads MNHEY; CDR2 reads SVGAGI. The CDR3, as DNA: TGTGCCAGCAGTAAAACGACAGCGAACACTGAAGCTTTCTTT. It is translated as CASSKTTANTEAFF.

The V gene is TRBV27, the J gene TRBJ2-7, with a possible D match to TRBD1 (6 bases). V lost 4 bases to trimming and J lost 5 bases, with 21 bases between them. The germline CDR1 and CDR2 sequences are MNHEY and SMNVEV (reference sequence). This CDR3 comprises 16 residues. Written as DNA, the CDR3 is TGTGCCAGCAGTTACCAGGGGCCTAAAGGTAGCAACGAGCAGTACTTC. Residues: CASSYQGPKGSNEQYF.

The chain carries TRBV29-1 and TRBJ1-1; the D gene is possibly TRBD1 (6 bases). Germline CDR1 reads SQVTM; CDR2 reads ANQGSEA. V was pared by 3 bases and J by 5 bases, with 16 bases between. The CDR3 is 14 residues long. CDR3: CSVDPTGFETEAFF. DNA for the CDR3: TGCAGCGTTGACCCTACAGGGTTCGAGACTGAAGCTTTCTTT.

The chain carries TRBV7-9 and TRBJ1-1; D is perhaps TRBD1 (6 bases). Trimming left V 3 bases short and J 0 bases short, with 11 bases between. The CDR3 runs 15 residues. Per the germline V gene, CDR1 is SEHNR and CDR2 is FQNEAQ (reference sequence). CDR3: CASSLDSRVNTEAFF. In nucleotides, the CDR3 is TGTGCCAGCAGCTTGGACAGCCGAGTGAACACTGAAGCTTTCTTT.

The chain recombines TRBV12-5 with TRBJ1-1; no reliable D call. V lost 3 bases to trimming and J lost 6 bases, with 5 bases between them. The CDR3 runs 11 residues. Germline lookup yields CDR1 LGHNT and CDR2 FRNRAP. CDR3 residues: CASGFGAEAFF. CDR3 nucleotides: TGTGCTAGTGGTTTCGGGGCTGAAGCTTTCTTT.

The genes are TRBV6-5 and TRBJ1-4; D remains unclear. This CDR3 comprises 13 residues. Trimming removed 0 bases at V and 6 bases at J, with 5 bases between. Germline CDR1 reads MNHEY; CDR2 reads SVGAGI. In nucleotides, the CDR3 is TGTGCCAGCAGTTACTCAGGAGATGAAAAACTGTTTTTT. Translating gives CASSYSGDEKLFF.